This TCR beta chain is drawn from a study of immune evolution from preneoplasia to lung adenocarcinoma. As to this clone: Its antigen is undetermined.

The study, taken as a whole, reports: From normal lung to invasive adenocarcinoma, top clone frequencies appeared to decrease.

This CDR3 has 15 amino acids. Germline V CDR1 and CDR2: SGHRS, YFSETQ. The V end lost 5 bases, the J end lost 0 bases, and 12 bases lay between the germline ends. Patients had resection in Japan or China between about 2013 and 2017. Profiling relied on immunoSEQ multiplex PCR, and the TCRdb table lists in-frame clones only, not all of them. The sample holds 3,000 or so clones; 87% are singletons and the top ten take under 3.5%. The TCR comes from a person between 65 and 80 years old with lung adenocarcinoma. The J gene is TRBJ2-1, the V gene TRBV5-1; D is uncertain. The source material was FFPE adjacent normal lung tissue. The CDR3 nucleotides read TGCGCCAGCAGTTCCCAGGTTAGCTCCTACAATGAGCAGTTCTTC. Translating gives CASSSQVSSYNEQFF.